This note documents a single T cell receptor beta chain sequence. Original data processing: Amplified reference gene primers provided the basis for estimating nucleated cell counts. Here immunoSEQ multiplex PCR was the method, and the copy in TCRdb shows in-frame clones only, minus some. V and J calls plus clone size are reproduced from that table; the DNA served to infer D and trimming. This sample has about 150,000 clones, with around 79% found just once. The sample belongs to a study of blood T cell repertoires in COVID-19. Study background: Acute and convalescent COVID-19 specimens originated in the United States, Italy and Spain. T cells, B-cell-depleted T cells, or PBMCs provided the cDNA or gDNA that served as material.

Followed longitudinally, the Seattle patients had been enrolled during active infection. Trimming left V 0 bases short and J 5 bases short, with 11 bases between. Per the germline V gene, CDR1 is SGHRS and CDR2 is YFSETQ. This CDR3 has 14 residues. This rearrangement joins TRBV5-1 to TRBJ2-5; a possible D gene is TRBD1 (6 bases). The sequenced sample was peripheral blood. This TCR derives from a woman in her 70s with COVID-19, enrolled during active disease. The CDR3 bases are TGCGCCAGCAGCTTGGGGCGGACAGATGAGACCCAGTACTTC. Amino acids: CASSLGRTDETQYF.